This TCR beta chain emerged from a study of T cells in Graves' hyperthyroidism and ophthalmopathy. Uncontrolled infection, other autoimmune disease, pregnancy or lactation led to exclusion. The V and J ends lost 2 bases and 9 bases respectively, with 17 bases between them. The CDR3 runs 15 residues. CDR1 and CDR2 from the germline V gene are MDHEN and SYDVKM. TCR beta CDR3 sequences were amplified from RNA transcripts. The TCR CDR3 first-round RT-PCR relied on the HTBI primer set. TCRdb re-derived calls from the multiplex PCR reads in MiXCR, one entry per CDR3 protein. The data contain 300,000 to 450,000 distinct CDR3 sequences, around 13% of them singletons. Study-level findings and limits: In the blood, most expanded thyroid clonotypes above 0.001 appeared as well. It was a median around seven months before onset that the model predicted ophthalmopathy.

Ten or more counts support this clonotype. Its target is unknown. Sequencing used blood. The sequence came from a woman aged 25-40 years with Graves' ophthalmopathy. This chain links TRBV28 with TRBJ1-5, with D possibly matching TRBD1 (5 bases). The CDR3 loop is CASSLRGALIRPQHF. CDR3 DNA: TGTGCCAGCAGTTTACGTGGGGCTTTGATTCGGCCCCAGCATTTT.